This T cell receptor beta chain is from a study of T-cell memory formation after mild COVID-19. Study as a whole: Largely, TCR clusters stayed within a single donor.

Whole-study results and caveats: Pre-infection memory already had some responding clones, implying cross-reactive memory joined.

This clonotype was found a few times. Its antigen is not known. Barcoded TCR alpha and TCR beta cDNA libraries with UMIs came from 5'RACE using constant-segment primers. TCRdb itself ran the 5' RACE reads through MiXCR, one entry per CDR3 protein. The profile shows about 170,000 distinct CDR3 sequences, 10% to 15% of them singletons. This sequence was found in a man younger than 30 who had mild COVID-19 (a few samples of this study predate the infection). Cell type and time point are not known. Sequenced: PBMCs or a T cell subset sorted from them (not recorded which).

The CDR3 is CANGGAALTDTQYF. The CDR3 DNA reads as TGTGCCAACGGTGGGGCGGCGCTCACAGATACGCAGTATTTT. V usage is TRBV7-9 and J usage is TRBJ2-3, with D possibly TRBD1 on 5 matching bases. The CDR3 extends over 14 amino acids. The V end lost 10 bases, the J end lost 2 bases, and 16 bases lay between the germline ends. The germline V gene encodes CDR1 SEHNR and CDR2 FQNEAQ (reference sequence).